Sequencing of this T cell receptor gamma chain was carried out in a study of gamma-delta T cells after stem cell transplantation. TCRdb reanalysed the RT-PCR reads via CATT. This sample has 700 to 950 gamma-chain clones, with about a third found just once. Judged by abundance, this clone is large (0.1 to 1%). This sample also contains other DNA sequences that code for the same CDR3. The CDR3 totals 15 residues. V shed 4 bases, J shed 6 bases, and the junction held 3 bases outside the gene matches. Germline CDR1 and CDR2: GITISATS and ISYDGTV (reference sequence). The chain couples TRGV9 to TRGJP. Germline matching of the DNA provided the J gene here, since TCRdb leaves it blank. The receptor's source is a human donor. It is not recorded whose cells these are; they may come from a transplant donor. Sequencing input: gamma-delta T cells. Here the CDR3 reads CALWERELGKKIKVF. The CDR3 DNA reads TGTGCCTTGTGGGAAAGAGAGTTGGGCAAAAAAATCAAGGTATTT.